This T cell receptor (beta chain) was observed in a study of T cell responses to AZD1222 COVID-19 vaccine. Method: immunoSEQ multiplex PCR; TCRdb's copy keeps in-frame clones and lacks some. Across over 120,000 clones, the top ten clones capture around 2.4% of the sample. CDR1 is GTSNPN and CDR2 is SVGIG in the germline V gene (reference sequence). This CDR3 region has 14 residues. V lost 1 base and J 7 bases, leaving 13 bases between the germline ends. The J gene is TRBJ1-4, the V gene TRBV30; no firm D call. The TCR sequence derives from an adult in good health. The sample taken for sequencing was peripheral blood. The CDR3 region has the DNA TGTGCCTGGAGTGCTCGGCCAGGACGTGAAAAACTGTTTTTT. Translated: CAWSARPGREKLFF. Drawing the rest from reference TRBV30 and TRBJ1-4, the complete variable domain is SQTIHQWPATLVQPVGSPLSLECTVEGTSNPNLYWYRQAAGRGLQLLFYSVGIGQISSEVPQNLSASRPQDRQFILSSKKLLLSDSGFYLCAWSARPGREKLFFGSGTQLSVL.